What follows describes a single TCR beta chain. Antigen unknown. The CDR3 runs 15 residues. J lost 8 bases, V lost 1 base, and 6 bases had no gene match. Germline lookup yields CDR1 SGHRS and CDR2 YFSETQ. This record belongs to a study of long-term antiretroviral therapy in people with HIV. General study results and limits: Drawn between about 2004 and 2018, the blood was possibly obtained under older ART regimens.

The authors ran the immunoSEQ assay, v3.0, at survey level. Some clones are missing from TCRdb's copy, which holds only in-frame ones; the method was immunoSEQ multiplex PCR. The data show about 39,000 clones, around 85% seen once. The study drew at least one pre-ART and at least two post-ART PBMC samples from every donor. There were roughly 1-10 million cryopreserved PBMC in the samples before DNA extraction. The J gene is TRBJ1-4, the V gene TRBV5-1; 9 bases match TRBD1. This clonotype originated in a woman aged 50 to 65 with HIV. Sequencing used unsorted PBMCs, obtained 3.1 years after starting antiretroviral therapy. The CDR3 loop is CASSLLGTGREKLFF. The CDR3, as DNA: TGCGCCAGCAGCTTGTTGGGGACAGGGCGCGAAAAACTGTTTTTT.